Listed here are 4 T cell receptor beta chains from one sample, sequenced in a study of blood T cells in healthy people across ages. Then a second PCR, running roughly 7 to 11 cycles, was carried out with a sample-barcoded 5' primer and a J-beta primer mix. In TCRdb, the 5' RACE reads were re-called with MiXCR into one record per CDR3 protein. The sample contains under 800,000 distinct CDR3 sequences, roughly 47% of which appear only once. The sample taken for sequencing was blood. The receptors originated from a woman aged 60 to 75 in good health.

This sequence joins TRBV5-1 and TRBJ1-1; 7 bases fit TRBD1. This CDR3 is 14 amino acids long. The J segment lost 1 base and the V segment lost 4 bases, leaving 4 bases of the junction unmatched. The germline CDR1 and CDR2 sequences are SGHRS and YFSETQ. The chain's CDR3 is CASSKQGRNTEAFF. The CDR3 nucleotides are TGCGCCAGCAGCAAACAGGGGAGGAACACTGAAGCTTTCTTT.

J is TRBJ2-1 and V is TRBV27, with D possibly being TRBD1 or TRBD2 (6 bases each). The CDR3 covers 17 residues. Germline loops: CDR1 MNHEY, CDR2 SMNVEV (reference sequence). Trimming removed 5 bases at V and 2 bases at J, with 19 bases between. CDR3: CASSPHRTGAPYNEQFF. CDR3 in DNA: TGTGCCAGCAGTCCCCACCGAACGGGGGCCCCCTACAATGAGCAGTTCTTC.

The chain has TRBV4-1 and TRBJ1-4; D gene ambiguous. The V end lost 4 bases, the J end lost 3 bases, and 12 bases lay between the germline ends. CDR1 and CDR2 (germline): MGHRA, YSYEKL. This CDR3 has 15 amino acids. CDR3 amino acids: CASSLTEVANEKLFF. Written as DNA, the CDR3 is TGCGCCAGCAGCCTTACAGAAGTGGCTAATGAAAAACTGTTTTTT.

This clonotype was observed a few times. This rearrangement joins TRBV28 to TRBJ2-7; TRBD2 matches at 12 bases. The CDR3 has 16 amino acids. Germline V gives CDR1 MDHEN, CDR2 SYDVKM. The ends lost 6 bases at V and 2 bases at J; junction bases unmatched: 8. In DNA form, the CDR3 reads TGTGCCAGCAGGCCCCAGTGGACTAGCGGGACCTACGAGCAGTACTTC. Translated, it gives CASRPQWTSGTYEQYF.